The 16 T cell receptor beta chains reported below all come from one sample, sequenced in a study of T cells after yellow fever vaccination. MiXCR, run by TCRdb on the 5' RACE reads, gives a single entry per CDR3 protein. The sample carries 550,000 to 750,000 distinct CDR3 sequences, roughly 14% recorded once. Sequencing was performed on PBMCs, taken on the day of the yellow fever booster vaccination. The receptors were gathered from a man aged 25-45 years who received the YFV17D yellow fever vaccine.

The chain employs TRBV6-2 or TRBV6-3 and TRBJ2-1; 10 nucleotides align to TRBD1. The germline V gene encodes CDR1 MNHEY and CDR2 SVGEGT. CDR3 length: 14 amino acids. Unmatched junction bases numbered 11, after V lost 9 bases and J lost 9 bases. CDR3: CASNQGQGITEQFF. CDR3 in DNA: TGTGCCAGTAACCAGGGACAGGGGATTACTGAGCAGTTCTTC.

This clonotype has at least ten counts. The V call is TRBV29-1, the J call TRBJ2-5; TRBD2 aligns across 11 bases. From germline, CDR1 is SQVTM and CDR2 ANQGSEA. The CDR3 has 15 residues. V dropped 7 bases and J dropped 5; count of bases not matched to a gene: 12. CDR3 protein: CSAGTSGAAGETQYF. For the CDR3, the DNA is TGCAGCGCAGGGACTAGCGGAGCGGCGGGGGAGACCCAGTACTTC.

This chain uses TRBV7-8 with TRBJ1-2; D remains unclear. This CDR3 is 13 amino acids long. V gave up 4 bases and J gave up 1 base, with 7 bases separating them. CDR1 is SGHVS, CDR2 FQNEAQ, per germline. The CDR3 sequence: CASSSRVNYGYTF. CDR3 coding DNA: TGTGCCAGCAGCTCACGCGTTAACTATGGCTACACCTTC.

The chain has TRBV27 and TRBJ2-5; D perhaps matches TRBD2 (5 bases). Germline CDR1 and CDR2: MNHEY and SMNVEV (reference sequence). Trimming pared 4 bases from V and 1 base from J, leaving 13 bases between. CDR3 size: 15 residues. CDR3 sequence: CASSSGRGRQETQYF. The CDR3 nucleotides are TGTGCCAGCAGTTCGGGAAGAGGGCGCCAAGAGACCCAGTACTTC.

The genes are TRBV7-2 and TRBJ1-1; D remains ambiguous. V dropped 2 bases and J dropped 6 bases, with 16 bases sitting between them. Germline V CDR1 and CDR2: SGHTA, FQGNSA. CDR3 length: 15 residues. For the CDR3, the DNA is TGTGCCAGCAGCTTAAACGCGGATCGGTTTTCTGAAGCTTTCTTT. It translates to CASSLNADRFSEAFF.

This clonotype was picked up a small number of times. The chain links TRBV7-8 to TRBJ2-7; perhaps TRBD2 as D (6 bases). This CDR3 is built from 13 residues. Germline loops: CDR1 SGHVS, CDR2 FQNEAQ. Trimming removed 10 bases at V and 0 bases at J, with 13 bases between. The CDR3 reads CATREPSSYEQYF. In DNA form, the CDR3 reads TGTGCCACCCGGGAGCCATCCTCCTACGAGCAGTACTTC.

This clonotype has just a few counts. The genes are TRBV5-1 and TRBJ1-3, with 8 bases identical to TRBD1. V lost 3 bases, J lost 0 bases, and 11 bases stayed unmatched. Germline CDR1 and CDR2: SGHRS and YFSETQ. The CDR3 extends over 18 amino acids. The CDR3 DNA reads as TGCGCCAGCAGCTCAAACGCACAGGGGGGACCCTCTGGAAACACCATATATTTT. Residues: CASSSNAQGGPSGNTIYF.

This clonotype has a handful of counts. The V call is TRBV20-1, the J call TRBJ2-7, with TRBD2 identical over 9 bases. The CDR3 is 14 residues long. Looked up from germline, CDR1 is DFQATT and CDR2 is SNEGSKA (reference sequence). The CDR3 sequence is CSAFLAGPSYEQYF. In DNA, the CDR3 is TGCAGCGCCTTCCTAGCGGGACCTTCCTACGAGCAGTACTTC.

A note on this clonotype: Germline and junction disagree at one end, which may indicate a read error. This chain joins TRBV20-1 and TRBJ1-1, with D possibly being TRBD1 (6 bases). This CDR3 spans 16 amino acids. CDR1 is DFQATT, CDR2 SNEGSKA, per germline (reference sequence). CDR3 sequence (DNA): TGCAGTGCCATCTCCCCCAGGGGCCGTTTGAACATTGAAGCTTTCTTT. Residues: CSAISPRGRLNIEAFF.

The V call is TRBV4-3, the J call TRBJ1-1; D may be TRBD1 (6 bases). Germline CDR1 LGHNA, CDR2 YSLEER. The CDR3 totals 17 residues. Trimming removed 0 bases from V and 0 bases from J, with 14 bases in between. CDR3 DNA: TGCGCCAGCAGCCAAGAAGGGGGTAGACGGATGAACACTGAAGCTTTCTTT. Translation: CASSQEGGRRMNTEAFF.

V gene TRBV9 combines with J gene TRBJ2-1; TRBD2 agrees at 10 bases. The CDR3 has 15 residues. CDR1 and CDR2 from the germline V gene are SGDLS and YYNGEE. Losses at the gene ends were 4 bases for V and 6 bases for J; bases not matched to a gene: 7. CDR3 DNA: TGTGCCAGCAGCTTCACTAGCGGGATGTTCAATGAGCAGTTCTTC. Residues: CASSFTSGMFNEQFF.

This clonotype was recorded many times. The chain employs TRBV20-1 and TRBJ1-1, with a possible D match to TRBD1 (5 bases). Germline V gene lookup returns CDR1 DFQATT and CDR2 SNEGSKA (reference sequence). This CDR3 spans 14 amino acids. With 6 bases removed from V and 6 bases from J, the gap between germline ends came to 20 bases. In DNA form, the CDR3 reads TGCAGTGCCCGGGTAATGCAGGGTCTCTCTGAAGCTTTCTTT. Translating gives CSARVMQGLSEAFF.

A few counts support this clonotype. J is TRBJ2-2 and V is TRBV5-1, with D unresolved. The CDR3 loop spans 15 amino acids. The germline CDR1 and CDR2 sequences are SGHRS and YFSETQ. V gave up 6 bases and J gave up 0 bases, with 12 bases separating them. The CDR3 here is CASIPGPPNTGELFF. The CDR3 coding sequence is TGCGCCAGCATCCCAGGCCCTCCGAACACCGGGGAGCTGTTTTTT. Combining the CDR3 with reference TRBV5-1 and TRBJ2-2 gives the whole variable domain KAGVTQTPRYLIKTRGQQVTLSCSPISGHRSVSWYQQTPGQGLQFLFEYFSETQRNKGNFPGRFSGRQFSNSRSEMNVSTLELGDSALYLCASIPGPPNTGELFFGEGSRLTVL.

This clonotype appeared a few times. The chain joins TRBV27 to TRBJ1-1, with 10 bases fitting TRBD1. Germline-derived CDR1 and CDR2 are MNHEY and SMNVEV (reference sequence). The CDR3 covers 15 residues. Losses at the gene ends were 7 bases for V and 1 base for J; bases not matched to a gene: 6. The CDR3 sequence: CASTLTGGRNTEAFF. The DNA for the CDR3 is TGTGCCAGCACCCTGACAGGGGGCAGGAACACTGAAGCTTTCTTT.

V usage is TRBV4-1 and J usage is TRBJ2-1; D possibly corresponds to TRBD2 (6 bases). V lost 4 bases and J lost 8, with 24 bases in between. Germline V gene data show CDR1 as MGHRA and CDR2 as YSYEKL. The CDR3 is 17 amino acids. The CDR3 region has the DNA TGCGCCAGCAGCCGGACTGGGTCGGAGGGCCAGTTGGATGAGCAGTTCTTC. Its translation: CASSRTGSEGQLDEQFF.

There are a few counts of this clonotype. For the CDR3, the DNA is TGCAGTGCTAGAGTATTGGGGTCGGCTGGCGGGACTAGCCTTCGCGGCGGGACCCAGTACTTC. Translation gives CSARVLGSAGGTSLRGGTQYF. This rearrangement joins TRBV20-1 to TRBJ2-5, with TRBD2 matching over 9 bases. J lost 7 bases, V lost 1 base, and 28 bases had no gene match. CDR1 is DFQATT, CDR2 SNEGSKA, per germline (reference sequence). The CDR3 is 21 amino acids.